This T cell receptor beta chain is from a study of persistence of HIV-infected CD4 T cells. Sequencing used immunoSEQ version 4 in survey mode. Profiling relied on immunoSEQ multiplex PCR, and the TCRdb table lists in-frame clones only, not all of them. The sample contains some 58,000 clones, about four fifths of which appear only once. Regarding this clone: Its target is not known.

The stimulus was an HIV-1 Gag 15-mer peptide pool, 1 ug/peptide/mL. CD40L-negative CD69-negative CD45RO-high memory CD4+ T cells were sorted as populations depleted of antigen-responding cells. PBMCs were depleted of CD8+ T cells before stimulation. CD8-depleted PBMCs were stimulated 18 hours with anti-CD28/CD49d costimulation, CD40-blocking antibody and enfuvirtide. The starting material was CD4+ T cells sorted from PBMCs after roughly 18-hour stimulation, obtained from a patient who received antiretroviral therapy. This sequence was found in an adult man with HIV who was CMV-seropositive.

The CDR3 DNA is TGCGCCAGCAGCCCGGACCCTACGAGCTCCTACGAGCAGTACTTC. This sequence encodes CASSPDPTSSYEQYF. The chain employs TRBV5-1 and TRBJ2-7, with D hard to call. This CDR3 contains 15 residues. CDR1 is SGHRS, CDR2 YFSETQ, per germline. V was clipped by 4 bases and J by 0 bases, with 14 bases between them.